This T cell receptor beta chain was observed in a study of blood T cell repertoires in COVID-19. Study overall: The United States, Italy and Spain provided the acute and convalescent COVID-19 samples.

The CDR3 has 13 residues. Trimming removed 6 bases at V and 4 bases at J, with 11 bases between. CDR1 and CDR2 (germline): SGHRS, YFSETQ. In the original analysis: Using reference gene primer amplification, nucleated cell counts were estimated. Measured with immunoSEQ multiplex PCR; TCRdb has only the in-frame clones, and not every one. The V and J calls and clone size come from that table; D and trimming were worked out from the DNA. The sample has roughly 380,000 clones; around 85% are singletons. This TCR was recovered from a woman in her late teens or twenties with acute or convalescent COVID-19. Sequencing used peripheral blood. The J gene is TRBJ1-3, the V gene TRBV5-1; D uncertain. CDR3: CASTSERGNTIYF. CDR3 sequence (DNA): TGCGCCAGCACCTCGGAGAGGGGAAACACCATATATTTT.